Below, 13 T cell receptor beta chains from the same sample are listed, as sequenced in a study of OX40 agonist ivuxolimab in advanced cancers. The library was generated by the immunoSEQ multiplex PCR assay. TCRdb carries this immuneACCESS record with in-frame sequences only. Its versions omit some clonotypes, under half of them owing to an unresolved V gene in the studies checked, with the rest unexplained. The sample includes just under 95,000 clones, with roughly 84% observed a single time. Clones ranked in the top ten supply about 0.3% of the sample. The specimen was CD4+ or CD8+ T cells sorted from blood, collected in a trial of the OX40 agonist ivuxolimab. All receptors come from an adult with an advanced solid tumor such as melanoma, head and neck, liver or kidney cancer.

The J gene is TRBJ2-7, the V gene TRBV6-1, with TRBD1 identical over 8 bases. V was pared by 6 bases and J by 3 bases, with 10 bases of the junction left unmatched. This CDR3 is built from 15 residues. Looked up from germline, CDR1 is MNHNS and CDR2 is SASEGT. The CDR3 loop reads CASRTYQGAIYEQYF. In DNA, the CDR3 is TGTGCCAGCAGGACTTACCAGGGGGCGATCTACGAGCAGTACTTC.

This sequence joins TRBV25-1 and TRBJ2-2, with D possibly matching TRBD2 (5 bases). The CDR3 is made up of 15 amino acids. The germline CDR1 and CDR2 sequences are MGHDK and SYGVNS. V lost 6 bases to trimming and J lost 0 bases, with 11 bases between them. In DNA, the CDR3 is TGTGCCAGCAGATCGGACTCCGCGAACACCGGGGAGCTGTTTTTT. This translates into CASRSDSANTGELFF.

This rearrangement joins TRBV12-5 to TRBJ2-5, with TRBD1 as a possible D gene (5 bases). Per germline, CDR1 LGHNT and CDR2 FRNRAP. Trimming shortened V by 6 bases and J by 5 bases, and 10 bases separated the two germline ends. The CDR3 sequence is 12 residues long. The CDR3: CASGGPQETQYF. CDR3 bases: TGTGCTAGTGGGGGGCCTCAGGAGACCCAGTACTTC.

V is TRBV5-6 and J is TRBJ2-5; D is undetermined. V was clipped by 7 bases and J by 4 bases, with 14 bases between them. Germline CDR1 reads SGHDT; CDR2 reads YYEEEE. This CDR3 is 13 amino acids long. The CDR3 reads CASGVKPGETQYF. In DNA form, the CDR3 reads TGTGCCAGCGGCGTGAAGCCTGGAGAGACCCAGTACTTC.

V gene TRBV7-9 combines with J gene TRBJ1-2; D unclear. V was clipped by 5 bases and J by 1 base, with 8 bases between them. Per germline, CDR1 SEHNR and CDR2 FQNEAQ (reference sequence). The CDR3 loop spans 13 amino acids. In DNA, the CDR3 is TGTGCCAGCAGCCCCAGCTTTAACTATGGCTACACCTTC. It encodes CASSPSFNYGYTF.

This clone was detected a few times. The J gene is TRBJ2-5, the V gene TRBV12-5; a weak D match, TRBD1 (7 bases). This CDR3 region has 15 residues. Germline V gene sequence: CDR1 LGHNT, CDR2 FRNRAP. Trimming pared 5 bases from V and 2 bases from J, leaving 15 bases between. DNA for the CDR3: TGTGCTAGTGGTGGATCAGGGGGGAATCAAGAGACCCAGTACTTC. Amino acid sequence: CASGGSGGNQETQYF.

The V call is TRBV1, the J call TRBJ2-3; TRBD2, the table's D call, lacks a check against the DNA. TRBV1 is flagged as a pseudogene. The CDR3 contains 16 residues. The DNA for the CDR3 is TGCACCAGCAGCCAAGACTTAGGGGGGGGGCCAGATACGCAGTATTTT. Translation: CTSSQDLGGGPDTQYF.

This rearrangement joins TRBV28 to TRBJ1-5, with no clear D. Trimming shortened V by 11 bases and J by 0 bases, and 8 bases separated the two germline ends. This CDR3 region has 12 residues. Germline lookup yields CDR1 MDHEN and CDR2 SYDVKM. The CDR3 sequence is CAAQNSNQPQHF. Here the CDR3 DNA reads TGTGCCGCTCAGAATAGCAATCAGCCCCAGCATTTT.

The genes are TRBV6-1 and TRBJ2-1; TRBD1 agrees at 10 bases. CDR3 size: 15 residues. The V segment lost 3 bases and the J segment 10 bases; nucleotides outside the gene matches: 9. Germline V CDR1 and CDR2: MNHNS, SASEGT. Written as DNA, the CDR3 is TGTGCCAGCAGTGATGGGGGACAGGGGATAGGGGAGCAGTTCTTC. The encoded protein is CASSDGGQGIGEQFF.

J is TRBJ1-5 and V is TRBV5-8; 11 bases line up with TRBD1. The J segment lost 4 bases and the V segment lost 4 bases, leaving 13 bases of the junction unmatched. Per the germline V gene, CDR1 is SGHTS and CDR2 is YDEGEE. CDR3 length: 18 amino acids. This chain's CDR3 is CASSPLLGTGGPNQPQHF. Written as DNA, the CDR3 is TGTGCCAGCAGCCCCTTACTCGGGACAGGGGGGCCTAATCAGCCCCAGCATTTT.

This clone occurred once. The genes are TRBV6-6 and TRBJ2-7; D call uncertain. Germline V CDR1 and CDR2: MNHNY, SVGAGI (reference sequence). The V end lost 0 bases, the J end lost 6 bases, and 9 bases lay between the germline ends. The CDR3 loop spans 13 amino acids. The CDR3 is CASSYSTVAEQYF. The CDR3 DNA sequence: TGTGCCAGCAGTTACTCGACCGTTGCCGAGCAGTACTTC.

V usage is TRBV20-1 and J usage is TRBJ2-7; no clear D gene. This CDR3 contains 11 residues. The V and J ends lost 5 bases and 4 bases respectively, with 9 bases between them. The germline V gene encodes CDR1 DFQATT and CDR2 SNEGSKA (reference sequence). CDR3 amino acids: CSALVEYEQYF. The CDR3 nucleotides read TGCAGTGCTCTGGTTGAGTACGAGCAGTACTTC.

The chain couples TRBV9 to TRBJ2-3; D may be TRBD1 or TRBD2 (5 bases each). Trimming cost V 0 bases and J 3 bases, with 14 bases left between them. Germline CDR1 reads SGDLS; CDR2 reads YYNGEE. The CDR3 has 16 amino acids. CDR3: CASSVGGAGLTDTQYF. As DNA, the CDR3 is TGTGCCAGCAGCGTAGGAGGGGCAGGTTTAACAGATACGCAGTATTTT.